The rows below give T cell receptor beta chains drawn from one sample of a study of beta chain features in type 1 diabetes. Method: immunoSEQ multiplex PCR; TCRdb's copy keeps in-frame clones and lacks some. The sample lists hundreds of thousands of clones, roughly 16% occurring once. What was sequenced was naive CD4+ T cells from blood. All receptors come from a young man in good health. Each CDR3 is given with its conserved first and last residue. The order of the fields is CDR3 DNA, CDR3 protein, J gene, D gene, clone size, V gene. D genes are given only for firm matches. Clone size is not always given. Where it is, it says once, few, many or a class for expanded clones.

CDR3nt: TGTGCCAGCAGCCCGCCATTTGGAATCGACCTCCACTTT
CDR3aa: CASSPPFGIDLHF
j_gene: TRBJ1-6
d_gene: .
abundance: few
v_gene: TRBV9

CDR3nt: TGTGCCACCAGCATTAACCTTATCGGGAGTGTCTACAATGAGCAGTTCTTC
CDR3aa: CATSINLIGSVYNEQFF
j_gene: TRBJ2-1
d_gene: .
abundance: few
v_gene: TRBV15

CDR3nt: TGTGCCAGCAGCCAAGAAACTGACCTTTCCAATGAGCAGTTCTTC
CDR3aa: CASSQETDLSNEQFF
j_gene: TRBJ2-1
d_gene: .
abundance: .
v_gene: TRBV4-2

CDR3nt: TGTGCCAGCAAAGAGACAGAACAAGAGACCCAGTACTTC
CDR3aa: CASKETEQETQYF
j_gene: TRBJ2-5
d_gene: .
abundance: few
v_gene: TRBV2

CDR3nt: TGTGCTAGTGGTTTGGTACTGGGGGACAGAGATAAATCTGGGGCCAACGTCCTGACTTTC
CDR3aa: CASGLVLGDRDKSGANVLTF
j_gene: TRBJ2-6
d_gene: TRBD1
abundance: few
v_gene: TRBV12-5

CDR3nt: TGTGCCACTGGCGGGGACAGATATACTGGCTACACCTTC
CDR3aa: CATGGDRYTGYTF
j_gene: TRBJ1-2
d_gene: TRBD1
abundance: .
v_gene: TRBV10-3

CDR3nt: TGCGCCAGCAGCCAACCGGGACAAAACTACGAGCAGTACTTC
CDR3aa: CASSQPGQNYEQYF
j_gene: TRBJ2-7
d_gene: .
abundance: .
v_gene: TRBV4-1

CDR3nt: TGCGCCAGCAGCCAAGATACCCCAGCGGGGGCGGGGACCCAGTACTTC
CDR3aa: CASSQDTPAGAGTQYF
j_gene: TRBJ2-5
d_gene: TRBD2
abundance: few
v_gene: TRBV4-3

CDR3nt: TGTGCCAGCAGCTTTTCGGGTTACGAGCAGTACTTC
CDR3aa: CASSFSGYEQYF
j_gene: TRBJ2-7
d_gene: .
abundance: .
v_gene: TRBV7-8

CDR3nt: TGTGCCAGCAGCTTACGCGGAGAGCAGTTCTTC
CDR3aa: CASSLRGEQFF
j_gene: TRBJ2-1
d_gene: .
abundance: few
v_gene: TRBV5-6

CDR3nt: TGTGCCAGTACGGGGGGAGGGGCAGGAAACATTCAGTACTTC
CDR3aa: CASTGGGAGNIQYF
j_gene: TRBJ2-4
d_gene: TRBD2
abundance: .
v_gene: TRBV19

CDR3nt: TGTGCCAGCAGCTCGCAGGGCCGATCCTACAATGAGCAGTTCTTC
CDR3aa: CASSSQGRSYNEQFF
j_gene: TRBJ2-1
d_gene: .
abundance: few
v_gene: TRBV11-1

CDR3nt: TGTGCCAGCAGTGATAAGGGTAGGACTAATGAAAAACTGTTTTTT
CDR3aa: CASSDKGRTNEKLFF
j_gene: TRBJ1-4
d_gene: .
abundance: .
v_gene: TRBV25-1

CDR3nt: TGTGCCAGCAGTTACGGCCAGGGATTCTACGAGCAGTACTTC
CDR3aa: CASSYGQGFYEQYF
j_gene: TRBJ2-7
d_gene: .
abundance: .
v_gene: TRBV6-5

CDR3nt: TGTGCCAGCAGCTTAGTTGGCAGTGAGTCGGAGACCCAGTACTTC
CDR3aa: CASSLVGSESETQYF
j_gene: TRBJ2-5
d_gene: .
abundance: .
v_gene: TRBV7-2

CDR3nt: TGTGCCAGCAGTTCACCCGGACTGGGAGCTAACTATGGCTACACCTTC
CDR3aa: CASSSPGLGANYGYTF
j_gene: TRBJ1-2
d_gene: .
abundance: few
v_gene: TRBV28

CDR3nt: TGTGCCAGCAGCGAGAGACAGGGCTCAAACACCATATATTTT
CDR3aa: CASSERQGSNTIYF
j_gene: TRBJ1-3
d_gene: TRBD1
abundance: .
v_gene: TRBV9

CDR3nt: TGTGCCAGCAGCGCTTTGGACGGATTGAACACTGAAGCTTTCTTT
CDR3aa: CASSALDGLNTEAFF
j_gene: TRBJ1-1
d_gene: .
abundance: .
v_gene: TRBV7-9

CDR3nt: TGTGCCACCACCCCCCATAAGGTTGCAACTAATGAAAAACTGTTTTTT
CDR3aa: CATTPHKVATNEKLFF
j_gene: TRBJ1-4
d_gene: .
abundance: few
v_gene: TRBV15

CDR3nt: TGTGCCAGCAGGCCGGGACCTTCGGCTATGCGGTACACCTTC
CDR3aa: CASRPGPSAMRYTF
j_gene: TRBJ1-2
d_gene: .
abundance: few
v_gene: TRBV2

CDR3nt: TGCGCCAGCAGCTTTGGTAGGGTGGAGACCCAGTACTTC
CDR3aa: CASSFGRVETQYF
j_gene: TRBJ2-5
d_gene: .
abundance: few
v_gene: TRBV5-1

CDR3nt: TGTGCCTGGGGACAGGGAAACCAGCCCCAGCATTTT
CDR3aa: CAWGQGNQPQHF
j_gene: TRBJ1-5
d_gene: TRBD1
abundance: few
v_gene: TRBV30

CDR3nt: TGCGCCAGCAGCCGACCAGGGGCAGGGATAGCCAAAAACATTCAGTACTTC
CDR3aa: CASSRPGAGIAKNIQYF
j_gene: TRBJ2-4
d_gene: .
abundance: .
v_gene: TRBV4-1

CDR3nt: TGCAGCGTTGGGGCCACAGAGACCCAGTACTTC
CDR3aa: CSVGATETQYF
j_gene: TRBJ2-5
d_gene: .
abundance: .
v_gene: TRBV29-1

CDR3nt: TGTGCCTGGAGTGTACCTAGGCAGGGAGGTACTGAAGCTTTCTTT
CDR3aa: CAWSVPRQGGTEAFF
j_gene: TRBJ1-1
d_gene: .
abundance: few
v_gene: TRBV30

CDR3nt: TGTGCCAGCAGTACCCCGGGACAGGGGAACACTGAAGCTTTCTTT
CDR3aa: CASSTPGQGNTEAFF
j_gene: TRBJ1-1
d_gene: TRBD1
abundance: .
v_gene: TRBV6-5

CDR3nt: TGTGCCAGCAGCCTTAGGGACGAGCAGTACTTC
CDR3aa: CASSLRDEQYF
j_gene: TRBJ2-7
d_gene: .
abundance: few
v_gene: TRBV11-3

CDR3nt: TGTGCCACCAGCGGGGACAGGGGGTTCAGCACAGATACGCAGTATTTT
CDR3aa: CATSGDRGFSTDTQYF
j_gene: TRBJ2-3
d_gene: TRBD1
abundance: few
v_gene: TRBV15

CDR3nt: TGCGCCAGCAGCTTGGCCGCGACAGGGGAAGAGACCCAGTACTTC
CDR3aa: CASSLAATGEETQYF
j_gene: TRBJ2-5
d_gene: TRBD1
abundance: .
v_gene: TRBV5-1

CDR3nt: TGTGCCGACGGGGCTAGCGGGGGGCCAACGGAGACCCAGTACTTC
CDR3aa: CADGASGGPTETQYF
j_gene: TRBJ2-5
d_gene: TRBD2
abundance: few
v_gene: TRBV7-2

CDR3nt: TGTGCCAGCAGCTTAGAACAGGGTGAGCAGTTCTTC
CDR3aa: CASSLEQGEQFF
j_gene: TRBJ2-1
d_gene: .
abundance: few
v_gene: TRBV7-8

CDR3nt: TGTGCCACCGGAGGCAGGGGACAGGAGACCCAGTACTTC
CDR3aa: CATGGRGQETQYF
j_gene: TRBJ2-5
d_gene: TRBD1
abundance: few
v_gene: TRBV10-3

CDR3nt: TGTGCCAGCAGCTTAAACGGCGGAAACACCATATATTTT
CDR3aa: CASSLNGGNTIYF
j_gene: TRBJ1-3
d_gene: .
abundance: .
v_gene: TRBV11-2

CDR3nt: TGTGCCAGCAGCTTAGACCACTACGAGCAGTACTTC
CDR3aa: CASSLDHYEQYF
j_gene: TRBJ2-7
d_gene: .
abundance: .
v_gene: TRBV7-2

CDR3nt: TGTGCCAGCAGTGATAACAGGCGAGATCAGCCCCAGCATTTT
CDR3aa: CASSDNRRDQPQHF
j_gene: TRBJ1-5
d_gene: .
abundance: .
v_gene: TRBV2

CDR3nt: TGCAGTGCTAGAGATAAAGAGACCCAGTACTTC
CDR3aa: CSARDKETQYF
j_gene: TRBJ2-5
d_gene: .
abundance: .
v_gene: TRBV20-1

CDR3nt: TGTGCCAGCAGCCCCGTTCAGAGGACAGGCAATGAAAAACTGTTTTTT
CDR3aa: CASSPVQRTGNEKLFF
j_gene: TRBJ1-4
d_gene: TRBD1
abundance: .
v_gene: TRBV28